This T cell receptor beta chain emerged from a study of T cells in localized non-small cell lung cancer. A note on this clone: Its antigen is unidentified.

Findings and caveats of the study: Heterogeneity remains possible, as sequencing covered one tumor region only. For the top 100 tumor clones, a median about 60 also appeared in adjacent lung. Clonality of T cells reached its maximum in uninvolved adjacent lung, surpassing tumor.

Assay: immunoSEQ multiplex PCR; the TCRdb copy retains only in-frame clones and omits some. Of around 130,000 clones in the sample, more than 70% were seen once. CDR1 is SGHRS, CDR2 YFSETQ, per germline. V dropped 5 bases and J dropped 5; count of bases not matched to a gene: 7. CDR3 length equals 15 residues. This material consisted of peripheral blood, taken before any cancer treatment. The rearrangement links TRBV5-1 to TRBJ2-1; 10 bases are a match to TRBD2. This TCR derives from a female donor older than 55 with stage I lung adenocarcinoma. The CDR3 coding sequence is TGCGCCAGCAGACCGTGGACTAGCGGAAACAATGAGCAGTTCTTC. This codes for CASRPWTSGNNEQFF. Drawing the rest from reference TRBV5-1 and TRBJ2-1, the complete variable domain is KAGVTQTPRYLIKTRGQQVTLSCSPISGHRSVSWYQQTPGQGLQFLFEYFSETQRNKGNFPGRFSGRQFSNSRSEMNVSTLELGDSALYLCASRPWTSGNNEQFFGPGTRLTVL.